The rows below give T cell receptor beta chains drawn from one sample of a study of cytomegalovirus exposure and HLA in healthy donors. Using immunoSEQ multiplex PCR, the repertoire was profiled, and TCRdb retains in-frame clones only, with some absent. The table has over 200,000 clones, 70% to 90% seen once. The material sequenced was PBMCs. The receptors shown here come from a human donor in good health. Both conserved end residues are part of each CDR3. The order of the fields is CDR3 protein, CDR3 DNA, clone size, D gene, V gene, J gene. The D gene is left open where the match is weak. Not every row has a clone size; where given, it reads once, few, many or a size class.

CDR3aa: CSVGSGSLGEQFF
CDR3nt: TGCAGCGTTGGTAGCGGGAGCCTCGGAGAGCAGTTCTTC
abundance: .
d_gene: TRBD2
v_gene: TRBV29-1
j_gene: TRBJ2-1

CDR3aa: CASSFEQGYNQPQHF
CDR3nt: TGTGCCAGCAGTTTTGAACAGGGGTACAATCAGCCCCAGCATTTT
abundance: .
d_gene: TRBD1
v_gene: TRBV28
j_gene: TRBJ1-5

CDR3aa: CAIGQVYILETQYF
CDR3nt: TGTGCCATAGGACAGGTATACATCCTGGAGACCCAGTACTTC
abundance: .
d_gene: TRBD1
v_gene: TRBV6-1
j_gene: TRBJ2-5

CDR3aa: CASSRYRGGEQYF
CDR3nt: TGTGCCAGCTCACGCTATCGGGGTGGCGAGCAGTACTTC
abundance: .
d_gene: .
v_gene: TRBV18
j_gene: TRBJ2-7

CDR3aa: CSSSQRTGVPGEQYF
CDR3nt: TGTTCCAGCAGCCAACGGACAGGGGTCCCGGGTGAGCAGTACTTC
abundance: .
d_gene: TRBD1
v_gene: TRBV7-9
j_gene: TRBJ2-7

CDR3aa: CASRDRDRVGSPLHF
CDR3nt: TGTGCCAGCAGGGACCGGGACAGGGTGGGTTCACCCCTCCACTTT
abundance: .
d_gene: TRBD1
v_gene: TRBV2
j_gene: TRBJ1-6

CDR3aa: CASSLYRGPGDQPQHF
CDR3nt: TGTGCCAGCAGTCTATACAGGGGCCCGGGTGATCAGCCCCAGCATTTT
abundance: .
d_gene: TRBD1
v_gene: TRBV7-2
j_gene: TRBJ1-5

CDR3aa: CASSYRGSEAFF
CDR3nt: TGCGCCAGCAGCTACAGGGGTTCTGAAGCTTTCTTT
abundance: .
d_gene: TRBD1
v_gene: TRBV5-1
j_gene: TRBJ1-1

CDR3aa: CASSEYFNYGEQFF
CDR3nt: TGTGCCAGCAGTGAATATTTCAACTATGGTGAGCAGTTCTTC
abundance: .
d_gene: .
v_gene: TRBV25-1
j_gene: TRBJ2-1

CDR3aa: CASSLAGGPNNEQFF
CDR3nt: TGTGCCAGCAGTCTAGCGGGAGGGCCAAACAATGAGCAGTTCTTC
abundance: .
d_gene: TRBD2
v_gene: TRBV25-1
j_gene: TRBJ2-1

CDR3aa: CSVRQGPSDTQYF
CDR3nt: TGCAGCGTCCGACAGGGTCCCTCGGATACGCAGTATTTT
abundance: .
d_gene: TRBD1
v_gene: TRBV29-1
j_gene: TRBJ2-3

CDR3aa: CASSREGNTEAFF
CDR3nt: TGTGCCAGCTCACGGGAGGGTAACACTGAAGCTTTCTTT
abundance: .
d_gene: .
v_gene: TRBV18
j_gene: TRBJ1-1

CDR3aa: CASSAGDGANVLTF
CDR3nt: TGTGCCAGCAGCGCAGGGGACGGGGCCAACGTCCTGACTTTC
abundance: .
d_gene: .
v_gene: TRBV6-1
j_gene: TRBJ2-6

CDR3aa: CASSPGLAGANVLTF
CDR3nt: TGTGCCAGCAGCCCAGGACTAGCTGGGGCCAACGTTCTGACTTTC
abundance: .
d_gene: TRBD2
v_gene: TRBV7-9
j_gene: TRBJ2-6

CDR3aa: CAVDGSLAGGPETQYF
CDR3nt: TGTGCCGTAGACGGGTCGCTAGCGGGAGGGCCGGAGACCCAGTACTTC
abundance: .
d_gene: TRBD2
v_gene: TRBV7-3
j_gene: TRBJ2-5

CDR3aa: CASSSSGSGNTGELFF
CDR3nt: TGTGCCAGCAGTTCGAGCGGGAGCGGAAACACCGGGGAGCTGTTTTTT
abundance: .
d_gene: TRBD2
v_gene: TRBV2
j_gene: TRBJ2-2

CDR3aa: CASSLPPGRGTEAFF
CDR3nt: TGCGCCAGCAGCTTGCCCCCGGGCAGGGGCACTGAAGCTTTCTTT
abundance: .
d_gene: .
v_gene: TRBV5-1
j_gene: TRBJ1-1

CDR3aa: CASSYTAQGAQYF
CDR3nt: TGCGCCAGCAGTTATACAGCCCAAGGGGCCCAGTACTTC
abundance: .
d_gene: .
v_gene: TRBV23-1
j_gene: TRBJ2-5

CDR3aa: CASSPPGYSNQPQHF
CDR3nt: TGTGCCAGCAGTCCTCCGGGGTATAGCAATCAGCCCCAGCATTTT
abundance: .
d_gene: .
v_gene: TRBV2
j_gene: TRBJ1-5

CDR3aa: CASSQDLSAASPGNTIYF
CDR3nt: TGCGCCAGCAGCCAAGATCTTTCGGCGGCCAGCCCTGGAAACACCATATATTTT
abundance: .
d_gene: .
v_gene: TRBV4-3
j_gene: TRBJ1-3

CDR3aa: CASSPPRQGWAYEQYF
CDR3nt: TGTGCCAGCAGTCCCCCGCGACAGGGGTGGGCCTACGAGCAGTACTTC
abundance: .
d_gene: TRBD1
v_gene: TRBV27
j_gene: TRBJ2-7

CDR3aa: CASSGLAGGTYNEQFF
CDR3nt: TGTGCCAGCTCGGGACTAGCGGGAGGCACCTACAATGAGCAGTTCTTC
abundance: few
d_gene: TRBD2
v_gene: TRBV18
j_gene: TRBJ2-1

CDR3aa: CASRRTESYEQYF
CDR3nt: TGTGCCAGCAGAAGGACAGAATCTTACGAGCAGTACTTC
abundance: .
d_gene: .
v_gene: TRBV2
j_gene: TRBJ2-7

CDR3aa: CASREGDWQTQYF
CDR3nt: TGCGCCAGCAGAGAGGGAGATTGGCAGACCCAGTACTTC
abundance: .
d_gene: .
v_gene: TRBV10-1
j_gene: TRBJ2-5

CDR3aa: CASSEALSGRILEQYF
CDR3nt: TGTGCCAGCAGTGAAGCGCTAAGCGGGAGAATCCTCGAGCAGTACTTC
abundance: once
d_gene: TRBD2
v_gene: TRBV6-1
j_gene: TRBJ2-7

CDR3aa: CASSQDGNEQFF
CDR3nt: TGCGCCAGCAGCCAAGACGGCAATGAGCAGTTCTTC
abundance: .
d_gene: .
v_gene: TRBV4-1
j_gene: TRBJ2-1

CDR3aa: CASSTQTSTDTQYF
CDR3nt: TGCGCCAGCAGCACCCAAACTAGCACAGATACGCAGTATTTT
abundance: .
d_gene: .
v_gene: TRBV5-1
j_gene: TRBJ2-3

CDR3aa: CASSLIAGEVYEQYF
CDR3nt: TGTGCCAGCAGCTTAATAGCGGGGGAGGTCTACGAGCAGTACTTC
abundance: .
d_gene: TRBD2
v_gene: TRBV7-2
j_gene: TRBJ2-7

CDR3aa: CASSYADRTGGGYTF
CDR3nt: TGTGCCAGCAGTTACGCTGACAGGACAGGGGGGGGCTACACCTTC
abundance: once
d_gene: TRBD1
v_gene: TRBV6-5
j_gene: TRBJ1-2

CDR3aa: CASSKARTRTGGEQFF
CDR3nt: TGTGCCAGCAGTAAAGCCCGGACTAGAACTGGGGGCGAGCAGTTCTTC
abundance: .
d_gene: .
v_gene: TRBV2
j_gene: TRBJ2-1

CDR3aa: CASSSGTGGRQSQHF
CDR3nt: TGTGCCAGCAGTTCCGGGACAGGGGGACGACAGTCCCAGCATTTT
abundance: .
d_gene: TRBD1
v_gene: TRBV6-5
j_gene: TRBJ1-5

CDR3aa: CASSYRLGGTGDHYGYTF
CDR3nt: TGTGCCAGCAGCTATCGCCTAGGGGGGACAGGGGATCATTATGGCTACACCTTC
abundance: .
d_gene: TRBD1
v_gene: TRBV7-8
j_gene: TRBJ1-2

CDR3aa: CSSSLGDRALWNEQFF
CDR3nt: TGTTCCAGCAGCTTAGGGGACAGGGCTTTGTGGAATGAGCAGTTCTTC
abundance: .
d_gene: TRBD1
v_gene: TRBV7-9
j_gene: TRBJ2-1

CDR3aa: CASSMRERADTQYF
CDR3nt: TGTGCCAGTAGTATGCGGGAGAGGGCAGATACGCAGTATTTT
abundance: few
d_gene: TRBD2
v_gene: TRBV19
j_gene: TRBJ2-3

CDR3aa: CASSLGGGPGELFF
CDR3nt: TGCGCCAGCAGCTTGGGAGGGGGCCCCGGGGAGCTGTTTTTT
abundance: .
d_gene: TRBD1
v_gene: TRBV5-1
j_gene: TRBJ2-2

CDR3aa: CASSEQGLHYTDTQYF
CDR3nt: TGTGCCAGCAGCGAGCAGGGACTCCATTACACAGATACGCAGTATTTT
abundance: once
d_gene: .
v_gene: TRBV11-1
j_gene: TRBJ2-3

CDR3aa: CATSSKTAISYEQYF
CDR3nt: TGTGCCACCAGCAGCAAGACAGCCATCTCCTACGAGCAGTACTTC
abundance: .
d_gene: .
v_gene: TRBV15
j_gene: TRBJ2-7